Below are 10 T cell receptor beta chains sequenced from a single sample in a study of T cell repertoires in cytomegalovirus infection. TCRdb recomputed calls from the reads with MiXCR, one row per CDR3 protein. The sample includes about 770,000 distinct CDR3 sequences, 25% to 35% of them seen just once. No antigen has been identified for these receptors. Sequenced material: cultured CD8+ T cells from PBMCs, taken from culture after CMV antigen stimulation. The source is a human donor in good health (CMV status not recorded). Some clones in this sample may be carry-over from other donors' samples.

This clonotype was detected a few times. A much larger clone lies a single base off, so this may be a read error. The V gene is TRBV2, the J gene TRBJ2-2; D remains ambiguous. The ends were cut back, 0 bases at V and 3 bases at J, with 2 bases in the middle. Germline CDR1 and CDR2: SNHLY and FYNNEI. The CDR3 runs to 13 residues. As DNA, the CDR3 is TGTGCCAGCAGTGAAGCGGACACCGGGGAGCTGTTTTTT. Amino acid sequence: CASSEADTGELFF.

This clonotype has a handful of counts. The CDR3 is CASSARGGSTDTQYF. DNA of the CDR3: TGTGCCAGCAGCGCGAGAGGAGGCAGCACAGATACGCAGTATTTT. The gene calls are TRBV7-3 and TRBJ2-3; D might be TRBD2 (5 bases). This CDR3 contains 15 residues. V was shortened by 5 bases and J by 0 bases, with 12 bases between the two germline ends. Germline V gene lookup returns CDR1 SGHTA and CDR2 FQGTGA.

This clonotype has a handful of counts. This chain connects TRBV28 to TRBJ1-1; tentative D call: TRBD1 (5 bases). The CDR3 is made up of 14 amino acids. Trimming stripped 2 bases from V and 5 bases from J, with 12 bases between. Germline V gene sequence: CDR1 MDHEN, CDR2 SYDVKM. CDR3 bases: TGTGCCAGCAGTTTAAAGGGGACGAGGACTGAAGCTTTCTTT. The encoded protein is CASSLKGTRTEAFF.

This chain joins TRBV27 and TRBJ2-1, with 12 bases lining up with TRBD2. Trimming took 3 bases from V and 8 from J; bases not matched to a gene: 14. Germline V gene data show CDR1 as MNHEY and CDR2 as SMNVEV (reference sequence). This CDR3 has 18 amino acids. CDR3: CASSLLAGGPINQDEQFF. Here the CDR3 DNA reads TGTGCCAGCAGTTTGCTAGCGGGGGGGCCTATCAACCAGGATGAGCAGTTCTTC.

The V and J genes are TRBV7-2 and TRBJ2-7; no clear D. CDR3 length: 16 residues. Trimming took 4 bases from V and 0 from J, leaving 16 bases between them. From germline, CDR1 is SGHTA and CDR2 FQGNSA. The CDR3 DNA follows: TGTGCCAGCAGCTCCCCGGGCGGCACATACTCCTACGAGCAGTACGTC. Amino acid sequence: CASSSPGGTYSYEQYV.

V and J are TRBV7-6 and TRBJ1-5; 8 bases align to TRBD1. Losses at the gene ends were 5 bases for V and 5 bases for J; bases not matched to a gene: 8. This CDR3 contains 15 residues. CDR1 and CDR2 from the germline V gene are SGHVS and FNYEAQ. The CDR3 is CASSQSTGEDQPQHF. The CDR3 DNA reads TGTGCCAGCAGCCAATCGACAGGGGAGGATCAGCCCCAGCATTTT.

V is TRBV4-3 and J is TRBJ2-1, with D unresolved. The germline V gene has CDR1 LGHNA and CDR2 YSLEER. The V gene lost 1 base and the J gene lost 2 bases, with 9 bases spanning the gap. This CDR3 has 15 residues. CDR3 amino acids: CASSQGLPTYNEQFF. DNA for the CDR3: TGCGCCAGCAGCCAAGGGCTCCCGACCTACAATGAGCAGTTCTTC.

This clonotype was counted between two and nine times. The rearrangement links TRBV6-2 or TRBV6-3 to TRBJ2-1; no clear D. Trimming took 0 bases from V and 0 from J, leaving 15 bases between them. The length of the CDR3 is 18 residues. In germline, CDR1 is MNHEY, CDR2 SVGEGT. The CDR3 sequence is CASSYSMLSRSSYNEQFF. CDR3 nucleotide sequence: TGTGCCAGCAGTTACTCGATGCTCTCCCGGAGCTCCTACAATGAGCAGTTCTTC.

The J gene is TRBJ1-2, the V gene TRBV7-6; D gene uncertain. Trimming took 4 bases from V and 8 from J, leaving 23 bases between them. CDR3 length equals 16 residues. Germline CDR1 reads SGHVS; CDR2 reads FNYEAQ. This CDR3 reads CASSSTDRLPVRGYTF. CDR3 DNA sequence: TGTGCCAGCAGCTCGACCGACCGGCTCCCAGTGAGGGGCTACACCTTC.

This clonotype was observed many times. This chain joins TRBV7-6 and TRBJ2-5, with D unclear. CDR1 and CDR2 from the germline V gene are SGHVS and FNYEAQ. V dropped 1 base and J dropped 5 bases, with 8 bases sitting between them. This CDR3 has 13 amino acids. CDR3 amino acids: CASSLGFSETQYF. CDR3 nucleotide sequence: TGTGCCAGCAGCTTAGGGTTTTCCGAGACCCAGTACTTC. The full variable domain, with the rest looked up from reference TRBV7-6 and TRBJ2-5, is GAGVSQSPRYKVTKRGQDVALRCDPISGHVSLYWYRQALGQGPEFLTYFNYEAQQDKSGLPNDRFSAERPEGSISTLTIQRTEQRDSAMYRCASSLGFSETQYFGPGTRLLVL.